The entry that follows covers one T cell receptor (beta chain) sequence. Its target is not known. The data derive from a study of glioma-infiltrating T cells after dendritic cell vaccination. Overall study findings and caveats: Patients with more pretreatment TILs had longer time to progression and survival.

This CDR3 spans 14 amino acids. Per germline, CDR1 SQVTM and CDR2 ANQGSEA. Germline trimming cut 6 bases from V and 1 base from J; bases unmatched to any gene: 6. The time point: after dendritic cell vaccination, including at tumor progression/relapse. None of the glioblastoma patients had an isocitrate dehydrogenase mutation. Libraries were prepared by immunoSEQ multiplex PCR; TCRdb keeps only in-frame clonotypes and omits some of them. This table has tens of thousands of clones, around four fifths appearing once. The specimen comprised blood, sampled after dendritic cell vaccination. This receptor was taken from a human donor with glioblastoma. The J gene is TRBJ1-5, the V gene TRBV29-1, with 7 bases fitting TRBD1. The DNA of the CDR3 is TGCAGCGTGTGGACAGGAACGAGCAATCAGCCCCAGCATTTT. It encodes CSVWTGTSNQPQHF.